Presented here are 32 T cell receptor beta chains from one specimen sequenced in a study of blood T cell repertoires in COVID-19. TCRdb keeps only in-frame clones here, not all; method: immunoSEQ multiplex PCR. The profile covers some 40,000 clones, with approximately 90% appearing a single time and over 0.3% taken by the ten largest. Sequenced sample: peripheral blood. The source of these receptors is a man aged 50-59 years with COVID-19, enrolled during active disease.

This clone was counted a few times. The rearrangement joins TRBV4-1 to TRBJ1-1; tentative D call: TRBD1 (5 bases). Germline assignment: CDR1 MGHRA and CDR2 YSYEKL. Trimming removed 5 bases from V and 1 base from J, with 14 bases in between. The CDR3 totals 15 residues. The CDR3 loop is CASSSPQVRNTEAFF. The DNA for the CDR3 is TGCGCCAGCAGCTCCCCACAGGTGAGGAACACTGAAGCTTTCTTT.

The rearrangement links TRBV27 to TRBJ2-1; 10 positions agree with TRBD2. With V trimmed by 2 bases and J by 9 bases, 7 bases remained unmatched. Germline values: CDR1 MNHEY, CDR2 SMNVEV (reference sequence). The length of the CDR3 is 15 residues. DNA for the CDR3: TGTGCCAGCAGTTTAACAGCGGGAGGGGGGGGTGAGCAGTTCTTC. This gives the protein CASSLTAGGGGEQFF.

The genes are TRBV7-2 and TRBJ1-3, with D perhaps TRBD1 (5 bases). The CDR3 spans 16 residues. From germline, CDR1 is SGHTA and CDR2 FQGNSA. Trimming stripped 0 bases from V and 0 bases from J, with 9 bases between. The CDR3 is CASSLARGSSGNTIYF. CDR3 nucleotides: TGTGCCAGCAGCTTAGCACGGGGGAGCTCTGGAAACACCATATATTTT.

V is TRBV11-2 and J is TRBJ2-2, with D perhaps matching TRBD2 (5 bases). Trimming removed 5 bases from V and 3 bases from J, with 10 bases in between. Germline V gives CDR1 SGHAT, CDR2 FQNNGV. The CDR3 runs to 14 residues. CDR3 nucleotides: TGTGCCAGCAGCCCCTGGACTCACACCGGGGAGCTGTTTTTT. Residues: CASSPWTHTGELFF.

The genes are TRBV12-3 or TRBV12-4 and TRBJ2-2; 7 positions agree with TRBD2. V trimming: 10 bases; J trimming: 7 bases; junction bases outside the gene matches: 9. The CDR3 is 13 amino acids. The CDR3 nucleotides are TGTGCCACACACCGTGGGGGGGACGGGGAGCTGTTTTTT. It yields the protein CATHRGGDGELFF.

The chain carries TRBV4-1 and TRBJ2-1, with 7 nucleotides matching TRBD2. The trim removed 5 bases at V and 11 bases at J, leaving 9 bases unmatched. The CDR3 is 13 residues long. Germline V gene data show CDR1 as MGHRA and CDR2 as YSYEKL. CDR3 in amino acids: CASSTGGAGKQFF. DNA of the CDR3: TGCGCCAGCAGCACGGGGGGAGCGGGAAAGCAGTTCTTC.

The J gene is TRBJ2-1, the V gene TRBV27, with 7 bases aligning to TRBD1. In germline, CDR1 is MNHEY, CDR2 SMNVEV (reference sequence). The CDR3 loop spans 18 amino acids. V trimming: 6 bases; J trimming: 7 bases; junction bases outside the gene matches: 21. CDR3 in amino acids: CASSPWTGMGLKGNEQFF. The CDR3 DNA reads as TGTGCCAGCAGCCCCTGGACAGGCATGGGGCTTAAAGGGAATGAGCAGTTCTTC.

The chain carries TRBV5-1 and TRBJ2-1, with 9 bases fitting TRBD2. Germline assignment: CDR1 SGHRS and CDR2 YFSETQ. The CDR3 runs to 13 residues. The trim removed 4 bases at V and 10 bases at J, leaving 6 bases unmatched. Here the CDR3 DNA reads TGCGCCAGCAGCGTTAGCGGGAGTTACGAGCAGTTCTTC. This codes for CASSVSGSYEQFF.

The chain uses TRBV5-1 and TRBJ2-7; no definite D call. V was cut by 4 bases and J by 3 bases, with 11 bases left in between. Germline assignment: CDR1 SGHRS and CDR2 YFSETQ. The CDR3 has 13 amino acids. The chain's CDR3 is CASSQVDYYEQYF. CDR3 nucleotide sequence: TGCGCCAGCAGCCAGGTCGATTACTACGAGCAGTACTTC. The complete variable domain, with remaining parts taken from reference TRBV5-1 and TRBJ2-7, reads KAGVTQTPRYLIKTRGQQVTLSCSPISGHRSVSWYQQTPGQGLQFLFEYFSETQRNKGNFPGRFSGRQFSNSRSEMNVSTLELGDSALYLCASSQVDYYEQYFGPGTRLTVT.

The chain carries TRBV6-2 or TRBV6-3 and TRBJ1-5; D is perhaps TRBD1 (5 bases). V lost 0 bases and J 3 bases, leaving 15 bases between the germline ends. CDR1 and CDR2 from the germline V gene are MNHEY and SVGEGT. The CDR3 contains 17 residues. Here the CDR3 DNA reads TGTGCCAGCAGTTACTCGATTGGGGCGCGTCCCAATCAGCCCCAGCATTTT. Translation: CASSYSIGARPNQPQHF.

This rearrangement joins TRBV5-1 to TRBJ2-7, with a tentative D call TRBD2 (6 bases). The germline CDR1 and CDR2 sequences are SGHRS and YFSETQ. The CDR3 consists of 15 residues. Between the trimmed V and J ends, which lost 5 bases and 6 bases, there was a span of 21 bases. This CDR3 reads CASSINSGTYSEQYF. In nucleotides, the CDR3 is TGCGCCAGCAGTATAAACTCCGGGACTTATTCCGAGCAGTACTTC.

CDR3 residues: CASSVYSGANVLTF. In DNA, the CDR3 is TGCGCCAGCAGCGTTTACTCTGGGGCCAACGTCCTGACTTTC. V gene TRBV5-1 combines with J gene TRBJ2-6; no firm D call. Trimming cost V 4 bases and J 0 bases, with 5 bases left between them. CDR3 size: 14 residues. The germline V gene encodes CDR1 SGHRS and CDR2 YFSETQ.

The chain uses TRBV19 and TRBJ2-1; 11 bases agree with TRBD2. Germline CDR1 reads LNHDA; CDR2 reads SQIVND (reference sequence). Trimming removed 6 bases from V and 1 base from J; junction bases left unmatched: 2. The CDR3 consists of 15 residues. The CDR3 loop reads CASRTSGNSYNEQFF. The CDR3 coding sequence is TGTGCCAGTAGGACTAGCGGGAATTCCTACAATGAGCAGTTCTTC.

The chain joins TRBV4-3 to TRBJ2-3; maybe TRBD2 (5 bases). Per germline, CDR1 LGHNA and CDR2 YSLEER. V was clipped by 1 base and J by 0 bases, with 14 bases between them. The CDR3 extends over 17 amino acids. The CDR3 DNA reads TGCGCCAGCAGCCAAGGGACTCATGGCCTTAGCACAGATACGCAGTATTTT. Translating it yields CASSQGTHGLSTDTQYF.

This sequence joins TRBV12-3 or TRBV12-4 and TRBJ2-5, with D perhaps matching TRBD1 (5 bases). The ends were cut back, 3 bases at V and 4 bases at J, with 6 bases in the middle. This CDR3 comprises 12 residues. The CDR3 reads CASSFDRETQYF. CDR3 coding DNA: TGTGCCAGCAGTTTTGACAGAGAGACCCAGTACTTC.

CDR3 sequence: CASTTVPGDEQYF. The CDR3 nucleotides read TGTGCCAGCACCACGGTCCCAGGGGATGAGCAGTACTTC. The genes are TRBV28 and TRBJ2-7, with TRBD1 as a possible D gene (6 bases). This CDR3 is built from 13 residues. Germline V gene sequence: CDR1 MDHEN, CDR2 SYDVKM. V lost 7 bases and J 7 bases, leaving 17 bases between the germline ends. The full variable domain, in which reference TRBV28 and TRBJ2-7 provide the parts outside the CDR3, is DVKVTQSSRYLVKRTGEKVFLECVQDMDHENMFWYRQDPGLGLRLIYFSYDVKMKEKGDIPEGYSVSREKKERFSLILESASTNQTSMYLCASTTVPGDEQYFGPGTRLTVT.

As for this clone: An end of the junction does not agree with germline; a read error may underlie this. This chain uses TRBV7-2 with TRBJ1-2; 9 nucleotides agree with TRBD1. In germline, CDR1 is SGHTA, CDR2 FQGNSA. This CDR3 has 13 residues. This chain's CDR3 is CAGSAGTGYGYTF. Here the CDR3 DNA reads TGTGCCGGCAGTGCCGGGACAGGGTATGGCTACACCTTC.

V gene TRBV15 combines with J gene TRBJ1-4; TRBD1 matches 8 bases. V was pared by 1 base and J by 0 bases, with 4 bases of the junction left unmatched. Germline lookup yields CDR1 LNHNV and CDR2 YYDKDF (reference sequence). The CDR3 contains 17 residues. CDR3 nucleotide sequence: TGTGCCACCAGCAGAGGGGACAGGCCTTCAACTAATGAAAAACTGTTTTTT. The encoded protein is CATSRGDRPSTNEKLFF.

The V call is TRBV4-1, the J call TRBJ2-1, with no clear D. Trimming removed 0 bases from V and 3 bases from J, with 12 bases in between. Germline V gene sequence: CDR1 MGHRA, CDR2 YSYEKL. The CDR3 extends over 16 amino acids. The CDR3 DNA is TGCGCCAGCAGCCAAGATCCCAGCGTGGTCTACAATGAGCAGTTCTTC. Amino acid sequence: CASSQDPSVVYNEQFF.

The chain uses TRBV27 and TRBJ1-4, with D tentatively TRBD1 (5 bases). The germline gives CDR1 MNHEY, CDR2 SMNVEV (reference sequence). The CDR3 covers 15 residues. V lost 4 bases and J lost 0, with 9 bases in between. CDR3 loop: CASSSGDSTNEKLFF. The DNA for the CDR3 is TGTGCCAGCAGTTCGGGGGATTCAACTAATGAAAAACTGTTTTTT.

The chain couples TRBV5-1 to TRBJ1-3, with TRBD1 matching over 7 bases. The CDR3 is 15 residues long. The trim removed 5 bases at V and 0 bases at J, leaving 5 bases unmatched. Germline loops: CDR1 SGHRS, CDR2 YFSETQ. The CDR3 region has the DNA TGCGCCAGCAGGGAGACAGGGTCCTCTGGAAACACCATATATTTT. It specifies CASRETGSSGNTIYF.

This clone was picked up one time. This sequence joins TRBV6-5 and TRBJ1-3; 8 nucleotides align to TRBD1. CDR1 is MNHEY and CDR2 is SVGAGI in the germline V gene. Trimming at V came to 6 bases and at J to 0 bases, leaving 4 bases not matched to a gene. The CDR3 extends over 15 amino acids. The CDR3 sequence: CASRGQGYSGNTIYF. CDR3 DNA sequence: TGTGCCAGCAGAGGACAGGGATACTCTGGAAACACCATATATTTT.

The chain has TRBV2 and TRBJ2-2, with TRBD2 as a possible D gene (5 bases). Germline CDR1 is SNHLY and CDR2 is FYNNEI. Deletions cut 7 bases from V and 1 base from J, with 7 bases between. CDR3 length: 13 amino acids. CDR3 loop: CASMRENTGELFF. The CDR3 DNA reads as TGTGCCAGCATGAGGGAGAACACCGGGGAGCTGTTTTTT. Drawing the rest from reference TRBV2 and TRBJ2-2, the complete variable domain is EPEVTQTPSHQVTQMGQEVILRCVPISNHLYFYWYRQILGQKVEFLVSFYNNEISEKSEIFDDQFSVERPDGSNFTLKIRSTKLEDSAMYFCASMRENTGELFFGEGSRLTVL.

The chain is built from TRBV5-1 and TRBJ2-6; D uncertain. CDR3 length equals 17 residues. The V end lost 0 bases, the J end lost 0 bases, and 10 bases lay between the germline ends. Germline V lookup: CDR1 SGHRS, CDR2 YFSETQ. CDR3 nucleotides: TGCGCCAGCAGCTTGGAACCGCAGGACTCTGGGGCCAACGTCCTGACTTTC. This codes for CASSLEPQDSGANVLTF.

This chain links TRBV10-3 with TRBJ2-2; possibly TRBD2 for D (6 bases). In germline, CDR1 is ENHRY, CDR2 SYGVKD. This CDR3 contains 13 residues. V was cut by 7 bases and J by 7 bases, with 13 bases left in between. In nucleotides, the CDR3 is TGTGCCATCAAGGGCAGGGAGGTCGGGGAGCTGTTTTTT. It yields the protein CAIKGREVGELFF.

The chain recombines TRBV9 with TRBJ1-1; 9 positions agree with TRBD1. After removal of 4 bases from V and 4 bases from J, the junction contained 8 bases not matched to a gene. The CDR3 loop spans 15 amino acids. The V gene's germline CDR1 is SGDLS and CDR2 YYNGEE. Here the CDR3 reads CASSPRGQGTTEAFF. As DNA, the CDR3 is TGTGCCAGCAGCCCCCGGGGACAGGGAACCACTGAAGCTTTCTTT.

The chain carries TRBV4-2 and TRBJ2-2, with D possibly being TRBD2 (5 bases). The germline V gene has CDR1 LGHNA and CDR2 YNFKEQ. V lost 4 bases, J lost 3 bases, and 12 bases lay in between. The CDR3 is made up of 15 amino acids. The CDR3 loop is CASSLRERDTGELFF. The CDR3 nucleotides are TGTGCCAGCAGCCTGAGGGAGAGGGACACCGGGGAGCTGTTTTTT.

CDR3 sequence reads: CASSYPGTHSNQPQHF. DNA for the CDR3: TGTGCCAGCAGCTATCCCGGGACACATAGCAATCAGCCCCAGCATTTT. This rearrangement joins TRBV28 to TRBJ1-5, with D maybe TRBD1 (6 bases). The CDR3 sequence is 16 residues long. V lost 6 bases, J lost 0 bases, and 15 bases lay in between. Germline V lookup: CDR1 MDHEN, CDR2 SYDVKM.

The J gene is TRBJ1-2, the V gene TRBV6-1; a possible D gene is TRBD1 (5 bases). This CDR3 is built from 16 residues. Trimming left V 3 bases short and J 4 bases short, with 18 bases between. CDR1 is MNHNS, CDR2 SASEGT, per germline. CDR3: CASSDDPPRDVYGYTF. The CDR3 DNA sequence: TGTGCCAGCAGTGATGACCCCCCGCGGGACGTCTATGGCTACACCTTC.

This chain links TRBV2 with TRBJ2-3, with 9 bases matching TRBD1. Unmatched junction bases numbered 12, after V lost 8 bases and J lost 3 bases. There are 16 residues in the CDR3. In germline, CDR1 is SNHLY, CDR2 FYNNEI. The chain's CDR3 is CASVTGTGLMTDTQYF. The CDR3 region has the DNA TGTGCCAGCGTCACCGGGACAGGGCTAATGACAGATACGCAGTATTTT.

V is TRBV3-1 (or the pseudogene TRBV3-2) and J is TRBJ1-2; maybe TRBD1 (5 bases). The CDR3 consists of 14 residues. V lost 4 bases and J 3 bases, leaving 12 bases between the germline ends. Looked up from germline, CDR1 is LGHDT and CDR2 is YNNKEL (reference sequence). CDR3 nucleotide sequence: TGTGCCAGCAGCCTAAGGTGGGGGGACTATGGCTACACCTTC. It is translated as CASSLRWGDYGYTF.

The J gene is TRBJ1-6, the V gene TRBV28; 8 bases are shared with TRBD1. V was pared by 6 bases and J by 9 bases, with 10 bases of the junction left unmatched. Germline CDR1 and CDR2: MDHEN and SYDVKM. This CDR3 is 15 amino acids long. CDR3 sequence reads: CASSVRQGNGSPLHF. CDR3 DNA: TGTGCCAGCAGCGTAAGACAGGGGAACGGTTCACCCCTCCACTTT.